The clone carrying this T cell receptor (beta chain) was found once. The CDR3 runs 14 residues. Trimming removed 5 bases at V and 0 bases at J, with 7 bases between. The germline V gene encodes CDR1 SNHLY and CDR2 FYNNEI. This entry belongs to a study of blood T cell repertoires in COVID-19. Study background: Sources were T cells, B-cell-depleted T cells, or PBMCs; the material itself was cDNA or gDNA.

Recovery among Cohort 3 donors was established by two negative PCRs, clearance, or symptom resolution. Authors' methods: Amplification with reference gene primers provided the estimates of nucleated cell counts. Here immunoSEQ multiplex PCR was the method, and the copy in TCRdb shows in-frame clones only, minus some. V, J and clone size reflect that table, while D and trimming were determined from the DNA. The sample lists a few hundred thousand clones, 70% to 90% occurring once. The sequence derives from a woman aged 45 to 65 who had recovered from COVID-19. Specimen: PBMCs or T cells enriched from blood (not recorded which). The chain uses TRBV2 and TRBJ1-4; D is uncertain. The CDR3 DNA sequence: TGTGCCAGCAGTCTAAGCGCAACTAATGAAAAACTGTTTTTT. Translation gives CASSLSATNEKLFF.